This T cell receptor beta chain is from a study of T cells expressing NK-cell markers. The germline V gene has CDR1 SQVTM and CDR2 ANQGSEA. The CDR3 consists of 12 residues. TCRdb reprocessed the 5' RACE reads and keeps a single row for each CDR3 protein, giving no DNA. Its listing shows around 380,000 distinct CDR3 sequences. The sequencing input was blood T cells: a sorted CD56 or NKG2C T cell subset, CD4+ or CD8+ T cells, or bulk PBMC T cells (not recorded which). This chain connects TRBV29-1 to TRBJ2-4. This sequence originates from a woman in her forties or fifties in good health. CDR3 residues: CSVGITHHIQYF.